What follows are 30 T cell receptor beta chains derived from one specimen sequenced in a study of blood T cell repertoires in COVID-19. Generated by immunoSEQ multiplex PCR, the TCRdb table keeps only in-frame clones and is missing some. This table holds about 140,000 clones, 80% to 90% found once. Sequencing was performed on peripheral blood. Receptors were obtained from a woman aged 60-70 years with acute or convalescent COVID-19.

This chain uses TRBV2 with TRBJ1-5; D is unresolved. Between the trimmed V and J ends, which lost 2 bases and 4 bases, there was a span of 3 bases. This CDR3 is built from 12 residues. Germline V gene data show CDR1 as SNHLY and CDR2 as FYNNEI. Here the CDR3 DNA reads TGTGCCAGCAGTGAACCAAATCAGCCCCAGCATTTT. Residues: CASSEPNQPQHF. Drawing the rest from reference TRBV2 and TRBJ1-5, the complete variable domain is EPEVTQTPSHQVTQMGQEVILRCVPISNHLYFYWYRQILGQKVEFLVSFYNNEISEKSEIFDDQFSVERPDGSNFTLKIRSTKLEDSAMYFCASSEPNQPQHFGDGTRLSIL.

The genes are TRBV7-9 and TRBJ2-3; possibly TRBD1 for D (6 bases). Germline V gene lookup returns CDR1 SEHNR and CDR2 FQNEAQ (reference sequence). The germline V and J ends were trimmed by 9 bases and 1 base, with 17 bases remaining between them. The CDR3 has 15 amino acids. The CDR3 loop reads CASTTRGTGTDTQYF. In DNA, the CDR3 is TGTGCCAGTACTACGAGGGGGACCGGCACAGATACGCAGTATTTT.

The chain uses TRBV19 and TRBJ1-2, with 9 positions matching TRBD1. V gave up 7 bases and J gave up 4 bases; unmatched junction bases: 10. This CDR3 has 15 amino acids. CDR1 and CDR2 from the germline V gene are LNHDA and SQIVND (reference sequence). CDR3 DNA sequence: TGTGCCAGTAAGTGGACAGGGGCGAATGGCTATGGCTACACCTTC. This translates into CASKWTGANGYGYTF.

V and J are TRBV24-1 and TRBJ1-1; D may be TRBD1 (5 bases). The germline V gene has CDR1 KGHDR and CDR2 SFDVKD. Trimming removed 4 bases from V and 1 base from J, with 15 bases in between. The CDR3 contains 16 residues. The CDR3 DNA reads as TGTGCCACCAGTGACGCGACAGATTTCCCGAACACTGAAGCTTTCTTT. Its translation: CATSDATDFPNTEAFF.

This chain uses TRBV7-9 with TRBJ2-7, with 10 bases aligning to TRBD1. This CDR3 comprises 17 residues. Germline assignment: CDR1 SEHNR and CDR2 FQNEAQ (reference sequence). The V gene end was trimmed by 5 bases and the J gene end by 3 bases; junction bases not matched to a gene: 13. CDR3 in DNA: TGTGCCAGCAGCCCCCCTTCTCGGGGACAGGGGCGCTACGAGCAGTACTTC. Protein: CASSPPSRGQGRYEQYF.

The gene calls are TRBV30 and TRBJ2-7; D perhaps matches TRBD2 (6 bases). CDR1 and CDR2 (germline): GTSNPN, SVGIG (reference sequence). The CDR3 loop spans 15 amino acids. The V end was cut by 0 bases, the J end by 0 bases, with 12 bases between. The CDR3 sequence is CAWSVTGGISYEQYF. Here the CDR3 DNA reads TGTGCCTGGAGTGTAACTGGGGGGATCTCCTACGAGCAGTACTTC.

The V gene is TRBV5-4, the J gene TRBJ2-7, with D possibly TRBD1 on 8 matching bases. V lost 2 bases and J lost 4, with 16 bases in between. Per the germline V gene, CDR1 is SGHNT and CDR2 is YYREEE (reference sequence). The CDR3 has 15 residues. The CDR3 nucleotides are TGTGCCAGCAGCTTCGGGGGGACAGGCAATTACGAGCAGTACTTC. Amino acids: CASSFGGTGNYEQYF.

This clone was observed once. V gene TRBV29-1 combines with J gene TRBJ1-2; 11 nucleotides line up with TRBD1. In germline, CDR1 is SQVTM, CDR2 ANQGSEA. This CDR3 region has 17 residues. Trimming took 3 bases from V and 6 from J; bases not matched to a gene: 15. As DNA, the CDR3 is TGCAGCGTTGACGCCGGACAGGGGGCGACTACGGCTAATGGCTACACCTTC. Its translation is CSVDAGQGATTANGYTF.

This rearrangement joins TRBV12-2 to TRBJ1-2. TRBV12-2 is a pseudogene. This CDR3 contains 12 residues. In DNA form, the CDR3 reads TGTGCAAGTCGCCCTAGGTTTAGGCGCTACACCTTC. Protein: CASRPRFRRYTF.

The J gene is TRBJ2-7, the V gene TRBV28, with D possibly matching TRBD2 (5 bases). V was cut by 4 bases and J by 4 bases, with 11 bases left in between. The CDR3 runs 13 residues. Germline CDR1 reads MDHEN; CDR2 reads SYDVKM. This CDR3 is CASSSGVSYEQYF. The CDR3 nucleotides are TGTGCCAGCAGTTCCGGGGTCTCTTACGAGCAGTACTTC.

CDR3 region: CASRLGDRLSTDTQYF. The CDR3, as DNA: TGCGCCAGCAGGTTGGGGGACAGGTTAAGCACAGATACGCAGTATTTT. The rearrangement links TRBV4-1 to TRBJ2-3, with 8 bases fitting TRBD1. V shed 6 bases, J shed 0 bases, and the junction held 8 bases outside the gene matches. Germline V CDR1 and CDR2: MGHRA, YSYEKL. The CDR3 is 16 amino acids.

The J gene is TRBJ2-7, the V gene TRBV3-1 (or the pseudogene TRBV3-2), with 12 bases lining up with TRBD1. Per germline, CDR1 LGHDT and CDR2 YNNKEL (reference sequence). CDR3 size: 15 residues. V lost 5 bases and J lost 5; bases outside the gene matches: 7. The CDR3 region is CASSSGDRGHNEQYF. The DNA for the CDR3 is TGTGCCAGCAGCAGCGGGGACAGGGGGCATAACGAGCAGTACTTC.

The rearrangement joins TRBV5-5 to TRBJ1-4; possibly TRBD1 for D (6 bases). The CDR3 loop spans 14 amino acids. Germline V gene lookup returns CDR1 SGHKS and CDR2 YYEKEE (reference sequence). V was trimmed by 0 bases and J by 6 bases, leaving 9 bases between them. CDR3 nucleotides: TGTGCCAGCAGCTTGGTACAGGGAGATGAAAAACTGTTTTTT. Its protein product is CASSLVQGDEKLFF.

This clone was seen a single time. This chain uses TRBV7-2 with TRBJ2-5; D unresolved. The CDR3 contains 14 residues. V lost 3 bases, J lost 7 bases, and 15 bases lay in between. In germline, CDR1 is SGHTA, CDR2 FQGNSA. CDR3 protein: CASSFQRGSPTQYF. The CDR3 DNA is TGTGCCAGCAGCTTCCAGAGAGGATCCCCGACCCAGTACTTC.

V is TRBV13 and J is TRBJ1-1, with D possibly matching TRBD1 (6 bases). V was clipped by 2 bases and J by 5 bases, with 24 bases between them. CDR1 is PRHDT and CDR2 is FYEKMQ in the germline V gene (reference sequence). The CDR3 has 18 amino acids. The CDR3 region is CASSLSPLLDRMGTEAFF. In nucleotides, the CDR3 is TGTGCCAGCAGCTTAAGTCCCTTACTCGACAGGATGGGGACTGAAGCTTTCTTT.

This clone was counted a single time. The chain couples TRBV11-1 to TRBJ2-3; 7 bases are a match to TRBD2. The CDR3 contains 15 residues. CDR1 SGHAT and CDR2 FQDESV come from the germline V gene (reference sequence). With V trimmed by 4 bases and J by 2 bases, 6 bases remained unmatched. This CDR3 is CASSSPSGPTDTQYF. CDR3 nucleotides: TGTGCCAGCAGCTCCCCTAGCGGCCCCACAGATACGCAGTATTTT. The whole variable domain, remainder taken from reference TRBV11-1 and TRBJ2-3, is EAEVAQSPRYKITEKSQAVAFWCDPISGHATLYWYRQILGQGPELLVQFQDESVVDDSQLPKDRFSAERLKGVDSTLKIQPAELGDSAMYLCASSSPSGPTDTQYFGPGTRLTVL.

The rearrangement uses TRBV4-2 and TRBJ2-5; maybe TRBD2 (6 bases). V lost 2 bases, J lost 2 bases, and 18 bases lay in between. The CDR3 consists of 17 residues. CDR1 is LGHNA and CDR2 is YNFKEQ in the germline V gene. CDR3 DNA: TGTGCCAGCAGCCAAAATCCCGGGACTGGGTTTCAAGAGACCCAGTACTTC. Translation gives CASSQNPGTGFQETQYF.

The chain uses TRBV5-6 and TRBJ1-2; 9 bases agree with TRBD1. The CDR3 loop spans 13 amino acids. Trimming at V came to 2 bases and at J to 8 bases, leaving 4 bases not matched to a gene. Germline V CDR1 and CDR2: SGHDT, YYEEEE. The chain's CDR3 is CASSFTGGDGYTF. In nucleotides, the CDR3 is TGTGCCAGCAGCTTTACAGGGGGCGACGGCTACACCTTC.

This clone appeared once. This chain joins TRBV30 and TRBJ2-4; no clear D gene. This CDR3 comprises 16 residues. Germline CDR1 and CDR2: GTSNPN and SVGIG (reference sequence). V lost 0 bases and J 0 bases, leaving 12 bases between the germline ends. CDR3 nucleotides: TGTGCCTGGAGTGTACGCGGATTCTTAGCCAAAAACATTCAGTACTTC. This codes for CAWSVRGFLAKNIQYF.

The chain couples TRBV3-1 (or the pseudogene TRBV3-2) to TRBJ2-2; D is perhaps TRBD1 (6 bases). The germline V gene has CDR1 LGHDT and CDR2 YNNKEL (reference sequence). Trimming took 2 bases from V and 6 from J, leaving 13 bases between them. CDR3 length: 15 amino acids. The CDR3, as DNA: TGTGCCAGCAGCCAATCCCGAACAGGGTCCGGGGAGCTGTTTTTT. As protein: CASSQSRTGSGELFF.

This chain uses TRBV5-1 with TRBJ2-7; maybe TRBD2 (5 bases). Trimming stripped 4 bases from V and 3 bases from J, with 14 bases between. Germline lookup yields CDR1 SGHRS and CDR2 YFSETQ. The CDR3 extends over 14 amino acids. For the CDR3, the DNA is TGCGCCAGCAGCGAGGCGGGTGGGTTCTACGAGCAGTACTTC. It is translated as CASSEAGGFYEQYF.

This clone was detected once. This chain links TRBV30 with TRBJ1-2; D uncertain. The CDR3 is 14 residues long. Trimming pared 3 bases from V and 4 bases from J, leaving 15 bases between. Looked up from germline, CDR1 is GTSNPN and CDR2 is SVGIG (reference sequence). CDR3 sequence (DNA): TGTGCCTGGAGCGCGCCCCCCGTTACCTATGGCTACACCTTC. It codes for CAWSAPPVTYGYTF.

J is TRBJ1-2 and V is TRBV21-1; the table names TRBD1, a call not compared with the DNA. TRBV21-1 constitutes a pseudogene. This CDR3 is 15 amino acids long. This CDR3 is CASSFCQGEVYGYTF. Written as DNA, the CDR3 is TGTGCCAGCAGCTTCTGTCAGGGTGAAGTCTATGGCTACACCTTC.

The chain uses TRBV3-1 (or the pseudogene TRBV3-2) and TRBJ1-5; D might be TRBD1 (5 bases). The CDR3 is 15 amino acids. Trimming cost V 4 bases and J 4 bases, with 14 bases left between them. The germline gives CDR1 LGHDT, CDR2 YNNKEL (reference sequence). CDR3 bases: TGTGCCAGCAGCCTGCGGAGGGGAGTTAATCAGCCCCAGCATTTT. Amino acids: CASSLRRGVNQPQHF.

The chain carries TRBV3-1 (or the pseudogene TRBV3-2) and TRBJ2-6, with TRBD1 matching over 9 bases. The germline gives CDR1 LGHDT, CDR2 YNNKEL (reference sequence). The CDR3 totals 20 residues. V dropped 0 bases and J dropped 4; count of bases not matched to a gene: 13. CDR3 nucleotide sequence: TGTGCCAGCAGCCAAGAGACAGGGGGAGCCTCTGCGGCCGGGGCCAACGTCCTGACTTTC. Translating it yields CASSQETGGASAAGANVLTF.

CDR3 protein: CASSEATGIGNIQYF. In DNA, the CDR3 is TGTGCCAGCAGTGAAGCGACGGGAATAGGAAACATTCAGTACTTC. The chain recombines TRBV6-1 with TRBJ2-4, with D perhaps TRBD2 (5 bases). Trimming pared 0 bases from V and 6 bases from J, leaving 12 bases between. The CDR3 has 15 amino acids. Germline CDR1 reads MNHNS; CDR2 reads SASEGT.

The rearrangement links TRBV2 to TRBJ1-5, with a weak D call TRBD1 (6 bases). Trimming took 2 bases from V and 2 from J, leaving 10 bases between them. The CDR3 length is 15 residues. Per the germline V gene, CDR1 is SNHLY and CDR2 is FYNNEI. The CDR3: CASSEQGYGNQPQHF. The CDR3 coding sequence is TGTGCCAGCAGTGAACAGGGGTATGGCAATCAGCCCCAGCATTTT. The full variable domain, its missing parts supplied by reference TRBV2 and TRBJ1-5, is EPEVTQTPSHQVTQMGQEVILRCVPISNHLYFYWYRQILGQKVEFLVSFYNNEISEKSEIFDDQFSVERPDGSNFTLKIRSTKLEDSAMYFCASSEQGYGNQPQHFGDGTRLSIL.

The chain employs TRBV6-5 and TRBJ1-1; TRBD1 might be the D (5 bases). Germline V gene data show CDR1 as MNHEY and CDR2 as SVGAGI. V was pared by 0 bases and J by 4 bases, with 15 bases between. The CDR3 is 16 amino acids. Written as DNA, the CDR3 is TGTGCCAGCAGTTACTCGAAGGGCTCCGGGGGCACTGAAGCTTTCTTT. It yields the protein CASSYSKGSGGTEAFF.

The chain recombines TRBV4-3 with TRBJ1-5; 7 bases match TRBD1. V was pared by 5 bases and J by 7 bases, with 11 bases of the junction left unmatched. Germline lookup yields CDR1 LGHNA and CDR2 YSLEER. The CDR3 extends over 15 amino acids. In DNA form, the CDR3 reads TGCGCCAGCAGCTCCGAGCAGACAGGGAACCAGCCCCAGCATTTT. This codes for CASSSEQTGNQPQHF.

The chain couples TRBV9 to TRBJ1-1, with 12 bases identical to TRBD1. Trimming took 0 bases from V and 10 from J; bases not matched to a gene: 4. Germline V gives CDR1 SGDLS, CDR2 YYNGEE. The CDR3 consists of 14 residues. DNA of the CDR3: TGTGCCAGCAGCGTAGCGGGACAGGGGGCTCGAGCTTTCTTT. Encoded protein: CASSVAGQGARAFF.